These 14 T cell receptor beta chains came from one sample sequenced in a study of beta chain features in type 1 diabetes. Isolated RNA was reverse transcribed in full, so expressed TCRB transcripts were sequenced. TCRdb's copy holds only in-frame clones and misses some; the assay was immunoSEQ multiplex PCR. Of 390,000 or so clones listed, approximately 15% are singletons. Sequenced input: naive CD4+ T cells from blood. The receptor source for this set is a man under 40 in good health.

This clone was recorded a few times. This chain links TRBV10-2 with TRBJ2-7; 8 bases line up with TRBD2. CDR3 length: 12 amino acids. Trimming at V came to 6 bases and at J to 2 bases, leaving 0 bases not matched to a gene. Germline CDR1 and CDR2: WSHSY and SAAADI. CDR3 nucleotides: TGCGCCAGCAGCGGGAGGGCCTACGAGCAGTACGTC. Translating it yields CASSGRAYEQYV.

This chain joins TRBV9 and TRBJ2-1; 7 bases map to TRBD2. This CDR3 contains 13 residues. J gave up 8 bases and V 3 bases, and 5 bases lay outside the gene matches. Germline-derived CDR1 and CDR2 are SGDLS and YYNGEE. In DNA, the CDR3 is TGTGCCAGCAGCGGAGCGGGAAGTTATGAGCAGTTCTTC. Translation gives CASSGAGSYEQFF.

In the case of this clone: This sample includes further DNA sequences coding for the same CDR3. This chain links TRBV20-1 with TRBJ2-1; weak D call: TRBD1 (5 bases). Trimming stripped 3 bases from V and 7 bases from J, with 7 bases between. The germline V gene has CDR1 DFQATT and CDR2 SNEGSKA (reference sequence). The CDR3 contains 11 residues. CDR3 nucleotide sequence: TGCAGTGCTAGGGGGCGGAATGAGCAGTTCTTC. Translating it yields CSARGRNEQFF.

This clone appeared a few times. This rearrangement joins TRBV30 to TRBJ1-2; D might be TRBD1 (6 bases). V lost 1 base and J lost 2, with 11 bases in between. The CDR3 contains 14 residues. The germline CDR1 and CDR2 sequences are GTSNPN and SVGIG (reference sequence). Here the CDR3 DNA reads TGTGCCTGGAGTGCCGGGGGGCAGAACTATGGCTACACCTTC. Encoded protein: CAWSAGGQNYGYTF.

There are a few counts of this clone. V gene TRBV4-3 combines with J gene TRBJ1-1; unclear D gene. Deletions cut 3 bases from V and 0 bases from J, with 8 bases between. Per the germline V gene, CDR1 is LGHNA and CDR2 is YSLEER. The CDR3 has 14 amino acids. CDR3 amino acids: CASSQYSLNTEAFF. Written as DNA, the CDR3 is TGCGCCAGCAGCCAGTACAGCTTGAACACTGAAGCTTTCTTT.

This clone was detected only a few times. The genes are TRBV29-1 and TRBJ1-4, with 7 bases aligning to TRBD1. Trimming removed 7 bases from V and 6 bases from J; junction bases left unmatched: 5. CDR3 length: 12 amino acids. Looked up from germline, CDR1 is SQVTM and CDR2 is ANQGSEA. CDR3 amino acids: CSAGTAYEKLFF. DNA of the CDR3: TGCAGCGCGGGGACAGCCTATGAAAAACTGTTTTTT.

This clone has more than one count but fewer than ten. The chain recombines TRBV6-1 with TRBJ2-1; tentative D call: TRBD2 (6 bases). Germline V gene lookup returns CDR1 MNHNS and CDR2 SASEGT. The CDR3 loop spans 16 amino acids. Trimming took 4 bases from V and 9 from J, leaving 22 bases between them. The CDR3 DNA is TGTGCCAGCAGTGCAACCGGGACTGGAGGCACCAGTGAGCAGTTCTTC. Translation gives CASSATGTGGTSEQFF.

The table lists this clone with a few counts. The gene calls are TRBV30 and TRBJ1-5; D not certain. Trimming removed 3 bases from V and 9 bases from J, with 15 bases in between. This CDR3 has 13 residues. The germline V gene encodes CDR1 GTSNPN and CDR2 SVGIG (reference sequence). CDR3 DNA: TGTGCCTGGAGGGCCAGGATCTATGGGCCCCAGCATTTT. Translated, it gives CAWRARIYGPQHF. Based on the CDR3 plus reference TRBV30 and TRBJ1-5, the full variable domain is SQTIHQWPATLVQPVGSPLSLECTVEGTSNPNLYWYRQAAGRGLQLLFYSVGIGQISSEVPQNLSASRPQDRQFILSSKKLLLSDSGFYLCAWRARIYGPQHFGDGTRLSIL.

This clone came up a few times. The chain carries TRBV18 and TRBJ1-4; 7 bases agree with TRBD1. The CDR3 totals 16 residues. The germline V gene has CDR1 KGHSH and CDR2 LQKENI. J lost 4 bases, V lost 1 base, and 6 bases had no gene match. The CDR3 DNA is TGTGCCAGCTCACCACTGCCGGGACAGAGTAATGAAAAACTGTTTTTT. Its translation is CASSPLPGQSNEKLFF.

V usage is TRBV2 and J usage is TRBJ1-6, with a weak D call TRBD1 (6 bases). The CDR3 consists of 16 residues. V was clipped by 3 bases and J by 8 bases, with 17 bases between them. The germline gives CDR1 SNHLY, CDR2 FYNNEI. CDR3: CASSDRFGTGHSPLHF. The CDR3 bases are TGTGCCAGCAGTGACAGATTTGGTACAGGGCATTCACCCCTCCACTTT.

The chain joins TRBV30 to TRBJ2-3; D is ambiguous. CDR3 size: 12 residues. Germline V lookup: CDR1 GTSNPN, CDR2 SVGIG (reference sequence). The V and J ends lost 0 bases and 5 bases respectively, with 6 bases between them. CDR3 protein: CAWSVYGDTQYF. The CDR3 region has the DNA TGTGCCTGGAGTGTATACGGAGATACGCAGTATTTT. Full variable domain (remainder filled in from reference TRBV30 and TRBJ2-3): SQTIHQWPATLVQPVGSPLSLECTVEGTSNPNLYWYRQAAGRGLQLLFYSVGIGQISSEVPQNLSASRPQDRQFILSSKKLLLSDSGFYLCAWSVYGDTQYFGPGTRLTVL.

This clone came up a few times. The J gene is TRBJ2-5, the V gene TRBV2; no firm D call. The CDR3 length is 12 residues. In germline, CDR1 is SNHLY, CDR2 FYNNEI. Between the trimmed V and J ends, which lost 4 bases and 5 bases, there was a span of 8 bases. The CDR3 DNA reads TGTGCCAGCAGTGCGGGTGGGGAGACCCAGTACTTC. This gives the protein CASSAGGETQYF. Combining the CDR3 with reference TRBV2 and TRBJ2-5 gives the whole variable domain EPEVTQTPSHQVTQMGQEVILRCVPISNHLYFYWYRQILGQKVEFLVSFYNNEISEKSEIFDDQFSVERPDGSNFTLKIRSTKLEDSAMYFCASSAGGETQYFGPGTRLLVL.

This clone was detected only a few times. The genes are TRBV7-9 and TRBJ2-5, with TRBD2 as a possible D gene (5 bases). Germline V gene data show CDR1 as SEHNR and CDR2 as FQNEAQ (reference sequence). V was shortened by 3 bases and J by 5 bases, with 16 bases between the two germline ends. There are 15 residues in the CDR3. The chain's CDR3 is CASSLGVGASETQYF. The CDR3 DNA follows: TGTGCCAGCAGCTTGGGCGTGGGAGCTTCGGAGACCCAGTACTTC.

J is TRBJ2-3 and V is TRBV7-6, with D possibly matching TRBD2 (6 bases). Looked up from germline, CDR1 is SGHVS and CDR2 is FNYEAQ. Trimming pared 6 bases from V and 3 bases from J, leaving 16 bases between. The CDR3 is 15 residues long. This CDR3 is CASRARAGRTDTQYF. The CDR3 DNA reads as TGTGCCAGCAGGGCTAGGGCGGGAAGAACAGATACGCAGTATTTT.